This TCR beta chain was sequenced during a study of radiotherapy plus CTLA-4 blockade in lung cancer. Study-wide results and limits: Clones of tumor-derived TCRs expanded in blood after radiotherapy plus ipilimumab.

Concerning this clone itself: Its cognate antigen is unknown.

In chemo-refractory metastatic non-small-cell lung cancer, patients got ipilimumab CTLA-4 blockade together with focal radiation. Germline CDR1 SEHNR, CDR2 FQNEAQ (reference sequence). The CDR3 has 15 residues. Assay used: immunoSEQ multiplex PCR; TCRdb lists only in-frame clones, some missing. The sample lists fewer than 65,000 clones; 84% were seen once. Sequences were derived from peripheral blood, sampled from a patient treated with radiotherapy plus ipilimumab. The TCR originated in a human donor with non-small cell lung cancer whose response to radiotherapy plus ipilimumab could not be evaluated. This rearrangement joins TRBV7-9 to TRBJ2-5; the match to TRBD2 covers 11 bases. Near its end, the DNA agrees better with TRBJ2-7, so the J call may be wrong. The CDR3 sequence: CASSWGTSGPYEQYF. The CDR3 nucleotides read TGTGCCAGCAGCTGGGGGACTAGCGGCCCCTACGAGCAGTACTTC.